The 8 T cell receptor beta chains in this list originate from one sample, sequenced in a study of blood T cell repertoires in COVID-19. Assay: immunoSEQ multiplex PCR; the TCRdb copy retains only in-frame clones and omits some. The top ten hold about 0.8% of the sample, which has under 250,000 clones, roughly 92% seen once. Source material: peripheral blood. These receptors were taken from a man aged 55 to 69 with COVID-19, enrolled during active disease.

The rearrangement joins TRBV6-6 to TRBJ1-5; D uncertain. Germline-derived CDR1 and CDR2 are MNHNY and SVGAGI (reference sequence). This CDR3 comprises 15 residues. The germline V and J ends were trimmed by 5 bases and 4 bases, with 15 bases remaining between them. CDR3 sequence: CASSAPQVTNQPQHF. CDR3 coding DNA: TGTGCCAGCAGTGCACCCCAAGTGACAAATCAGCCCCAGCATTTT.

The chain employs TRBV3-1 (or the pseudogene TRBV3-2) and TRBJ1-3, with D unclear. This CDR3 is 14 amino acids long. The V gene lost 4 bases and the J gene lost 4 bases, with 11 bases spanning the gap. CDR1 and CDR2 from the germline V gene are LGHDT and YNNKEL (reference sequence). CDR3 bases: TGTGCCAGCAGCCGTACGGGGTTAGGAAACACCATATATTTT. Residues: CASSRTGLGNTIYF.

The chain employs TRBV25-1 and TRBJ1-3, with D hard to call. The CDR3 length is 15 residues. Between the trimmed V and J ends, which lost 3 bases and 2 bases, there was a span of 11 bases. Per germline, CDR1 MGHDK and CDR2 SYGVNS. CDR3 nucleotide sequence: TGTGCCAGCAGTGATAGTAAACGGGCTGGAAACACCATATATTTT. The encoded protein is CASSDSKRAGNTIYF. Full variable domain (missing parts from reference TRBV25-1 and TRBJ1-3): EADIYQTPRYLVIGTGKKITLECSQTMGHDKMYWYQQDPGMELHLIHYSYGVNSTEKGDLSSESTVSRIRTEHFPLTLESARPSHTSQYLCASSDSKRAGNTIYFGEGSWLTVV.

The genes are TRBV3-1 (or the pseudogene TRBV3-2) and TRBJ2-7; 8 positions agree with TRBD1. With V trimmed by 4 bases and J by 3 bases, 2 bases remained unmatched. This CDR3 is 13 amino acids long. CDR1 and CDR2 (germline): LGHDT, YNNKEL (reference sequence). Here the CDR3 reads CASSPGQVYEQYF. In DNA form, the CDR3 reads TGTGCCAGCAGCCCGGGACAGGTCTACGAGCAGTACTTC.

The gene calls are TRBV18 and TRBJ2-1; 7 positions agree with TRBD1. Germline lookup yields CDR1 KGHSH and CDR2 LQKENI. The junction had 5 bases not matched to a gene; V was cut back by 4 bases and J by 2 bases. The CDR3 is 15 residues long. The CDR3 nucleotides are TGTGCCAGCTCACTAGACAGGGCGACCTACAATGAGCAGTTCTTC. Protein sequence: CASSLDRATYNEQFF.

This clone has just a few counts. The CDR3 DNA reads TGTGCCAGCAGCCCTCGACTACTAGCGACCGGGGAGCTGTTTTTT. This encodes CASSPRLLATGELFF. The chain links TRBV3-1 (or the pseudogene TRBV3-2) to TRBJ2-2, with 7 bases identical to TRBD2. This CDR3 comprises 15 residues. V trimming: 4 bases; J trimming: 5 bases; junction bases outside the gene matches: 7. The germline V gene encodes CDR1 LGHDT and CDR2 YNNKEL (reference sequence).

This chain joins TRBV5-5 and TRBJ1-5; D possibly corresponds to TRBD1 (6 bases). V gave up 3 bases and J gave up 4 bases, with 8 bases separating them. Germline V gives CDR1 SGHKS, CDR2 YYEKEE (reference sequence). The CDR3 consists of 13 residues. Here the CDR3 DNA reads TGTGCCAGCAGCTCCGACAGGAATCAGCCCCAGCATTTT. It translates to CASSSDRNQPQHF.

V is TRBV27 and J is TRBJ2-3, with TRBD2 matching 14 bases. Unmatched junction bases numbered 13, after V lost 0 bases and J lost 5 bases. Germline V lookup: CDR1 MNHEY, CDR2 SMNVEV (reference sequence). The CDR3 runs to 20 residues. The CDR3, as DNA: TGTGCCAGCAGTTTATCTTCGCCCGGGACTAGCGGGAGTAACAGAGATACGCAGTATTTT. Translating it yields CASSLSSPGTSGSNRDTQYF.